The source of this TCR beta chain is a study of identical twins. Through template switching, a universal primer site was introduced, and the cDNA contained unique molecular identifiers. TCRdb re-analysed the 5' RACE reads in MiXCR, keeping a single row per CDR3 protein. The profile shows approximately 210,000 distinct CDR3 sequences, about 16% of them singletons. The germline CDR1 and CDR2 sequences are ENHRY and SYGVKD. V was pared by 5 bases and J by 2 bases, with 11 bases between. This CDR3 comprises 14 residues. This clonotype has a count of ten or more. The same data also went into a second study, on T cells expressing NK-cell markers. That report notes: Repertoires of TCR beta were obtained from T cells sorted as CD3+CD56+NKG2C+, CD3+CD56+NKG2C- and CD3+CD56-NKG2C+. These same clonotypes (in a few donors) also led the CD3+CD56-NKG2C+ fraction.

V usage is TRBV10-3 and J usage is TRBJ2-3; D may be TRBD1 or TRBD2 (5 bases each). This clonotype was sampled from a woman aged 18 to 35 in good health. The sequencing sample was made of CD8+ T cells sorted from blood. The CDR3 DNA follows: TGTGCCATCAGTTGGGACCGCCCCACAGATACGCAGTATTTT. Amino acids: CAISWDRPTDTQYF.